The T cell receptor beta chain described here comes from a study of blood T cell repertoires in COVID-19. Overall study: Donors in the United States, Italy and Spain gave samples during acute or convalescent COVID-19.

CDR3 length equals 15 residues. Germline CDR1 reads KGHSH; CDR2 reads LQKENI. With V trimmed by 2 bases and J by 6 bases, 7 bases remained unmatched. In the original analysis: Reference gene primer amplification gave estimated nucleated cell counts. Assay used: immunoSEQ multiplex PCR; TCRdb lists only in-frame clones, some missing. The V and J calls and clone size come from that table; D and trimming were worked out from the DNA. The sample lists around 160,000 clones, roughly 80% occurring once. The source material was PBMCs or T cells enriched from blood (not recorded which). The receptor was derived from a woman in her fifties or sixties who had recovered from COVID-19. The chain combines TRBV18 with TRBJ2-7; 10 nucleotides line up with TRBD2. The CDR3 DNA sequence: TGTGCCAGCTCACCAAGCGGGGGGGCCAGTCCCGAGCAGTACTTC. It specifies CASSPSGGASPEQYF. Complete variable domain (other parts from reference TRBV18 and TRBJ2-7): NAGVMQNPRHLVRRRGQEARLRCSPMKGHSHVYWYRQLPEEGLKFMVYLQKENIIDESGMPKERFSAEFPKEGPSILRIQQVVRGDSAAYFCASSPSGGASPEQYFGPGTRLTVT.